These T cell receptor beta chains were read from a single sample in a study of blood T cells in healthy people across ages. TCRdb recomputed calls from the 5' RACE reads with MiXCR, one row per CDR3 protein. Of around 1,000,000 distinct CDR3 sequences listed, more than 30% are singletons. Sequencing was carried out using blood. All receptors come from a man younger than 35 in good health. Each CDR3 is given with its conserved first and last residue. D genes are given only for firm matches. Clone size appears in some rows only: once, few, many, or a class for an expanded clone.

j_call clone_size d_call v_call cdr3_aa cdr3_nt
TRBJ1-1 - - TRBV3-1 CASSLRPRDYTEAFF TGTGCCAGCAGCCTTCGACCCCGGGATTACACTGAAGCTTTCTTT
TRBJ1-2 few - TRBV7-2 CASSYDRRGGYTF TGTGCCAGCAGCTATGACAGGAGAGGGGGCTACACCTTC
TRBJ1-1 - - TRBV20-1 CSATPWGGFQSEAFF TGCAGTGCTACCCCGTGGGGAGGATTTCAGTCTGAAGCTTTCTTT
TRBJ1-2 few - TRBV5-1 CASSLALSGGYTF TGCGCCAGCAGCTTGGCCCTTTCGGGCGGCTACACCTTC
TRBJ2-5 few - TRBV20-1 CSATGEWEQYF TGCAGTGCTACCGGGGAGTGGGAGCAGTACTTC
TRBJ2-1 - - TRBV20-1 CSAREGHWYNEQFF TGCAGTGCTAGAGAGGGACATTGGTACAATGAGCAGTTCTTC
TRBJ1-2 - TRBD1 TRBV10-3 CAISESDRVDGYTF TGTGCCATCAGTGAGTCCGACAGGGTAGATGGCTACACCTTC
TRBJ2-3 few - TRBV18 CASSPPTFTDTQYF TGTGCCAGCTCACCACCAACATTCACAGATACGCAGTATTTT
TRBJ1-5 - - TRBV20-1 CSPRGDKGPQHF TGCAGTCCTCGGGGGGACAAAGGGCCCCAGCATTTT
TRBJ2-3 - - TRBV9 CASSVAAGFTDTQYF TGTGCCAGCAGCGTAGCGGCGGGATTCACAGATACGCAGTATTTT
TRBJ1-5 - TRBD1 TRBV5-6 CASSSTGGLSNQPQHF TGTGCCAGCAGCTCAACAGGGGGTTTGAGCAATCAGCCCCAGCATTTT
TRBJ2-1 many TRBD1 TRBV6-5 CASVQGNEQFF TGTGCCAGCGTACAGGGGAATGAGCAGTTCTTC
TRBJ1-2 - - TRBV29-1 CSVFPRSAWAGYTF TGCAGCGTTTTCCCTCGTTCTGCCTGGGCTGGCTACACCTTC
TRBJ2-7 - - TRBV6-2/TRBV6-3 CASSYGQRYEQYF TGTGCCAGCAGTTACGGGCAGCGTTACGAGCAGTACTTC
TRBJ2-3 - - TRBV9 CASSVDDRGSTDTQYF TGTGCCAGCAGCGTAGACGACCGGGGAAGCACAGATACGCAGTATTTT
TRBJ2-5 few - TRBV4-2 CASSQEGGAKGTQYF TGTGCCAGCAGCCAAGAAGGGGGGGCTAAAGGAACCCAGTACTTC
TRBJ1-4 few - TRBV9 CASSVATQGGEKLFF TGTGCCAGCAGCGTAGCTACACAGGGAGGTGAAAAACTGTTTTTT
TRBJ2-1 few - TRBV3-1 CASSQVSDRGEQFF TGTGCCAGCAGCCAAGTTTCCGACCGCGGGGAGCAGTTCTTC
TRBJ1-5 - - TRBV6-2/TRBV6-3 CASSYVAGWSGNQPQHF TGTGCCAGCAGTTACGTGGCAGGGTGGAGTGGCAATCAGCCCCAGCATTTT
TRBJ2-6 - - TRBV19 CASRNTAANVLTF TGTGCCAGTAGAAACACAGCGGCCAACGTCCTGACTTTC
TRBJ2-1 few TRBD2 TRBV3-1 CASSQDRASGSYNEQFF TGTGCCAGCAGCCAAGATCGGGCTAGCGGGTCCTACAATGAGCAGTTCTTC
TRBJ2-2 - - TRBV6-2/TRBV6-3 CASSYSSGGQNTGELFF TGTGCCAGCAGTTACTCGTCCGGCGGACAGAACACCGGGGAGCTGTTTTTT
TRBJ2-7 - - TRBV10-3 CAISGTLRDIEQYF TGTGCCATCAGTGGGACATTAAGAGACATCGAGCAGTACTTC
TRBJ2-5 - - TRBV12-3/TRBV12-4 CASSLWDSGIGEQYF TGTGCCAGCAGTTTGTGGGACTCGGGTATCGGTGAGCAGTACTTC
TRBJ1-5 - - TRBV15 CATSRDGNRAQHF TGTGCCACCAGCAGAGATGGGAATAGGGCCCAGCATTTT
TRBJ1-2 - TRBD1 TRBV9 CASSVPLRPSGQGGYGYTF TGTGCCAGCAGCGTCCCCCTACGGCCATCGGGACAGGGGGGCTATGGCTACACCTTC
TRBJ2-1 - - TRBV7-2 CASSYSGQIFNEQFF TGTGCCAGCAGTTACTCCGGACAGATTTTCAATGAGCAGTTCTTC
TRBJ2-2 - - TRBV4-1 CASSQDFATGSNTRELFF TGCGCCAGCAGCCAAGATTTTGCCACAGGGTCGAACACCAGGGAGCTGTTTTTT
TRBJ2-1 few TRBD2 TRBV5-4 CASSGTPSGGNNEQFF TGTGCCAGCAGCGGCACCCCTAGCGGGGGAAACAATGAGCAGTTCTTC
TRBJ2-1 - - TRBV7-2 CASNPSGSLSYNEQFF TGTGCCAGCAACCCAAGCGGTAGCCTTTCTTACAATGAGCAGTTCTTC
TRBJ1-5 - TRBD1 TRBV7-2 CASNERTGSPQPQHF TGTGCCAGCAACGAGAGGACAGGGTCACCCCAGCCCCAGCATTTT
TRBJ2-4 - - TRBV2 CASNRGVEAKNIQYF TGTGCCAGCAACCGTGGCGTTGAGGCCAAAAACATTCAGTACTTC
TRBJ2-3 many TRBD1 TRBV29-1 CSVDTGVLTDTQYF TGCAGCGTTGACACAGGGGTTCTTACAGATACGCAGTATTTT
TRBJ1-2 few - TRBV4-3 CASSQEFQASTNYGYTF TGCGCCAGCAGCCAAGAATTCCAGGCCTCTACTAACTATGGCTACACCTTC
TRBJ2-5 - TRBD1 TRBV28 CASSQRDSYQETQYF TGTGCCAGCAGTCAACGGGACAGCTACCAAGAGACCCAGTACTTC
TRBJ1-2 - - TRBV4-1 CASSQRTASGYTF TGCGCCAGCAGCCAGCGGACAGCCTCCGGCTACACCTTC
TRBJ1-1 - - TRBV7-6 CSSSWSEGETEAFF TGTTCCAGCAGCTGGAGCGAGGGGGAAACTGAAGCTTTCTTT
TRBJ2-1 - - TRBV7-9 CASSPGGPSLNEQFF TGTGCCAGCAGCCCCGGGGGGCCTTCCCTCAATGAGCAGTTCTTC
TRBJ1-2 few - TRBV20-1 CSARRDFPGLTGGYTF TGCAGTGCTAGACGGGATTTTCCGGGTCTGACGGGTGGCTACACCTTC
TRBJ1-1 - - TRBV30 CAWHSNTEALF TGTGCCTGGCACTCTAACACTGAAGCTTTATTT
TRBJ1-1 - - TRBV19 CASSIATGNTEAFF TGTGCCAGTAGTATTGCTACAGGGAACACTGAAGCTTTCTTT
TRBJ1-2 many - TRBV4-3 CASSPALGVDGYTF TGCGCCAGCAGCCCAGCGCTCGGGGTGGATGGCTACACCTTC
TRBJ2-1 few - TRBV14 CASSQELGANNEQFF TGTGCCAGCAGCCAAGAGTTAGGGGCCAACAATGAGCAGTTCTTC
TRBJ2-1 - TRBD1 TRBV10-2 CASSGRDRQNEQFF TGCGCCAGCAGCGGAAGGGACAGACAAAATGAGCAGTTCTTC
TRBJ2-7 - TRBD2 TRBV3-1 CASSLTGTSGVEQYF TGTGCCAGCAGCCTTACCGGGACTAGCGGGGTCGAGCAGTACTTC
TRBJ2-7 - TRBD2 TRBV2 CASSFGGDSYNEQYF TGTGCCAGCAGTTTTGGGGGGGACTCCTACAATGAGCAGTACTTC
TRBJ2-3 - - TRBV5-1 CASSFSEPSTDTQYF TGCGCCAGCAGCTTTAGCGAGCCTAGCACAGATACGCAGTATTTT
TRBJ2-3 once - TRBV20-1 CSARDFRVVSDTQYF TGCAGTGCTAGAGATTTCCGGGTGGTATCAGATACGCAGTATTTT
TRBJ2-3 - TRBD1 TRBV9 CASSVKGARDTQYF TGTGCCAGCAGCGTAAAGGGGGCAAGAGATACGCAGTATTTT
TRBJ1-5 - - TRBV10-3 CAISESNTPPQHF TGTGCCATCAGTGAGTCGAACACCCCGCCCCAGCATTTT
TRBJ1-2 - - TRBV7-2 CASSLSPLSYTF TGTGCCAGCAGCTTATCCCCCTTGAGCTACACCTTC
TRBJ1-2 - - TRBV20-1 CSARDGERTLYYGYTF TGCAGTGCTAGAGATGGGGAGAGGACCCTGTACTATGGCTACACCTTC
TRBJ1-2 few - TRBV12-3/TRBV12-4 CASSPGTGTLANYGYTF TGTGCCAGCAGTCCTGGGACCGGGACGTTAGCTAACTATGGCTACACCTTC
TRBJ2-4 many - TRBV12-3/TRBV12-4 CASSLGGRAKNIQYF TGTGCCAGCAGTTTAGGGGGAAGAGCCAAAAACATTCAGTACTTC
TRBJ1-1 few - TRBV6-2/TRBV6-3 CASSYSTPMNTEAFF TGTGCCAGCAGTTACTCGACACCTATGAACACTGAAGCTTTCTTT
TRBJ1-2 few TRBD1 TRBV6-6 CASSRETGGSGYTF TGTGCCAGCAGCCGAGAGACAGGGGGTAGTGGCTACACCTTC
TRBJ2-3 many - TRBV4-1 CASSRGPDTDTQYF TGCGCCAGCAGCCGCGGCCCCGACACAGATACGCAGTATTTT